These T cell receptor beta chains were read from a single sample in a study of tumor-infiltrating lymphocytes in glioblastoma multiforme. One entry per CDR3 protein results from TCRdb running MiXCR on the multiplex PCR reads. The table shows approximately 9,300 distinct CDR3 sequences, with approximately 70% occurring only once. Sequencing was carried out using brain tumor tissue. These receptors all stem from a male donor with glioblastoma. The CDR3 runs from the conserved cysteine through the conserved F or W. The order of the fields is J gene, clone size, V gene, D gene, CDR3 length, CDR3 protein, CDR3 DNA. The D gene is left open where the match is weak. Not every row has a clone size; where given, it reads once, few, many or a size class.

TRBJ2-1	medium-sized	TRBV29-1	TRBD1	14	CSVGRDSTYNEQFF	TGCAGCGTTGGACGGGACAGCACCTACAATGAGCAGTTCTTC
TRBJ1-4	NA	TRBV5-1	NA	16	CASSLGANRVSEKLFF	TGCGCCAGCAGCTTGGGGGCAAACAGGGTTAGTGAAAAGCTGTTTTTT
TRBJ2-7	NA	TRBV19	NA	12	CASNAVGYEQYF	TGTGCCAGTAACGCGGTCGGCTACGAGCAGTACTTC
TRBJ2-7	NA	TRBV29-1	TRBD2	13	CSVDERDPYEQYF	TGTAGCGTTGATGAGCGGGACCCCTATGAGCAGTACTTC
TRBJ1-3	NA	TRBV20-1	TRBD1	13	CSAPGTGVSTIYF	TGCAGTGCCCCCGGGACAGGGGTCAGCACCATATATTTT
TRBJ2-1	NA	TRBV10-3	TRBD1	13	CAISESGGNEHFF	TGTGCCATCAGTGAGTCAGGGGGCAATGAGCATTTCTTC
TRBJ1-2	NA	TRBV20-1	NA	13	CSARDLANYGYSF	TGCAGTGCTAGAGATCTCGCGAACTATGGCTACAGCTTC
TRBJ1-5	NA	TRBV11-2	NA	13	CASSLAAGQPQHF	TGTGCCAGCAGCTTAGCGGCAGGCCAGCCCCAGCATTTT
TRBJ1-1	NA	TRBV20-1	TRBD1	12	CSAPQGGTEAFF	TGCAGTGCTCCTCAGGGGGGCACTGAAGCTTTCTTT
TRBJ1-2	medium-sized	TRBV5-4	NA	14	CASSSTGFNYGYTF	TGTGCCAGCAGCAGTACAGGGTTTAACTATGGCTACACCTTC
TRBJ2-1	large	TRBV10-3	NA	11	CAISEGNEQFF	TGTGCCATCAGTGAGGGCAATGAGCAGTTCTTC
TRBJ2-7	NA	TRBV4-1	TRBD1	16	CASSRMPGQGVYEQYF	TGCGCCAGCAGCCGAATGCCGGGACAGGGAGTATACGAGCAGTACTTC
TRBJ1-2	NA	TRBV12-3/TRBV12-4	NA	13	CASSRDTRYGYAF	TGTGCCAGCAGCCGAGACACTCGCTATGGCTACGCCTTC
TRBJ2-7	few	TRBV20-1	NA	16	CSARGQGSDSSYERYF	TGCAGTGCTAGAGGTCAGGGCTCGGACAGCTCCTACGAGCGGTACTTC
TRBJ2-3	NA	TRBV11-2	NA	14	CASTPDGSIDTQYF	TGTGCCAGCACCCCAGATGGTAGCATAGATACGCAGTATTTC
TRBJ1-5	few	TRBV19	NA	16	CASSPRASYSNQPQHF	TGTGCCAGTAGTCCCCGGGCCTCTTATAGCAATCAGCCCCAGCATTTT
TRBJ2-1	few	TRBV2	TRBD2	15	CASSGASGRVNEQFF	TGTGCCAGCAGTGGTGCTAGCGGGAGAGTCAATGAGCAGTTCTTC
TRBJ1-1	many	TRBV5-1	TRBD1	15	CASSQGLRDSTEAFF	TGCGCCAGCAGCCAGGGACTTCGGGACAGCACTGAAGCTTTCTTT
TRBJ2-3	NA	TRBV11-2	NA	15	CASSLNSHSTDTQYF	TGTGCCAGCAGCTTAAATTCCCATAGCACAGATACGCAGTATTTT
TRBJ2-1	few	TRBV12-3/TRBV12-4	NA	12	CASSSGGHEQFF	TGTGCCAGCAGTTCGGGGGGCCATGAGCAGTTCTTC
TRBJ2-3	NA	TRBV6-2/TRBV6-3	NA	14	CVSSTTPITDTQYF	TGTGTCAGCAGCACGACACCGATCACAGATACGCAGTATTTC
TRBJ2-4	medium-sized	TRBV6-6	NA	15	CASSYSSNSKNIQYF	TGTGCCAGCAGTTACTCGAGCAACTCCAAAAACATTCAGTACTTC
TRBJ2-1	NA	TRBV2	TRBD2	14	CASSESASGIEQFF	TGTGCCAGCAGTGAATCGGCTAGCGGGATCGAGCAGTTCTTC
TRBJ2-3	NA	TRBV20-1	TRBD2	20	CSASRPELAGGPSSTDTQYF	TGCAGTGCTAGTCGCCCAGAACTAGCGGGAGGGCCGAGTAGCACAGATACGCAGTACTTT
TRBJ2-7	few	TRBV5-1	NA	14	CASSLVEPVYEQYF	TGCGCCAGCAGCTTGGTGGAGCCAGTCTACGAGCAGTACTTC
TRBJ1-2	NA	TRBV11-2	NA	13	CASSQGDWIGYTF	TGTGCCAGCAGCCAAGGGGATTGGATTGGCTACACCTTC
TRBJ2-5	NA	TRBV10-1	TRBD2	15	CASATGLAGQETQYF	TGCGCCAGCGCGACGGGACTAGCGGGTCAAGAGACCCAGTACTTC
TRBJ2-1	NA	TRBV29-1	NA	12	CSVSPGGYEQFF	TGCAGCGTATCGCCCGGAGGTTATGAGCAGTTCTTC
TRBJ2-3	NA	TRBV6-2/TRBV6-3	NA	15	CASSFSRGLLDTQYF	TGTGCCAGCAGTTTCTCCCGAGGACTACTCGATACGCAGTATTTT
TRBJ2-1	NA	TRBV11-2	NA	15	CASSPGAYTYNEQFF	TGTGCCAGCAGCCCTGGAGCCTACACCTACAATGAGCAGTTCTTC
TRBJ1-4	NA	TRBV12-3/TRBV12-4	TRBD1	16	CASSRGTGGTNEKLFF	TGTGCCAGCAGCCGGGGGACAGGTGGAACTAATGAAAAACTGTTTTTT
TRBJ2-1	NA	TRBV11-2	NA	12	CASSLAGNQQFF	TGTGCCAGCAGCTTAGCCGGGAATCAGCAGTTCTTC
TRBJ2-1	few	TRBV6-1	NA	15	CASSVDQSSYNEQFF	TGTGCCAGCAGTGTCGACCAGAGCTCCTACAATGAGCAGTTCTTC
TRBJ2-5	many	TRBV7-9	TRBD2	18	CASSPAASSGRSQETQYF	TGTGCCAGCAGCCCAGCCGCCTCTAGCGGGAGATCCCAAGAGACCCAGTACTTC
TRBJ2-1	NA	TRBV6-5	NA	14	CASSPWDVYNEQFF	TGTGCCAGCAGTCCCTGGGACGTCTACAATGAGCAGTTCTTC
TRBJ2-3	NA	TRBV6-2/TRBV6-3	NA	14	CASSTTSNTDTQYF	TGTGCCAGCAGCACGACATCCAACACAGATACACAGTATTTT
TRBJ2-1	few	TRBV5-6	TRBD2	11	CASTGGTEQFF	TGTGCCAGCACCGGGGGGACTGAGCAGTTCTTC
TRBJ1-1	once	TRBV6-5	NA	15	CASRGTRRPHTEAFF	TGTGCCAGCAGAGGAACACGGAGACCGCACACTGAAGCTTTCTTT
TRBJ2-3	NA	TRBV11-3	NA	16	CASSPAQGDPEGTQYF	TGTGCCAGCAGCCCGGCACAGGGAGATCCCGAAGGGACGCAGTATTTT
TRBJ2-5	NA	TRBV11-2	NA	12	CASRTVQETQYF	TGTGCCAGCAGGACAGTTCAAGAGACCCAGTACTTC
TRBJ2-1	NA	TRBV12-3/TRBV12-4	TRBD2	16	CASSRAVAGVHNEQFF	TGTGCCAGCAGCCGGGCGGTAGCGGGAGTGCACAATGAGCAGTTCTTC
TRBJ2-7	NA	TRBV30	TRBD2	15	CAWSVPGGRVYEQYF	TGTGCCTGGAGTGTACCTGGCGGGAGGGTCTACGAGCAGTATTTC
TRBJ2-1	NA	TRBV5-5	TRBD2	15	CASSDTSGPYNEQFF	TGTGCCAGCAGCGATACTAGCGGCCCCTACAATGAGCAGTTCTTC
TRBJ1-5	NA	TRBV6-1	NA	16	CASSDEISYTNQPQHF	TGTGCCAGCAGTGACGAGATATCCTATACCAATCAGCCCCAGCATTTT
TRBJ2-2	NA	TRBV10-3	NA	18	CAIRETSLGAENTGELFF	TGTGCCATCAGGGAGACTAGCCTGGGGGCGGAGAACACCGGGGAGCTGTTTTTT
TRBJ1-1	few	TRBV9	NA	14	CASSGAGDVTEAFF	TGTGCCAGCAGCGGGGCAGGGGATGTTACTGAAGCTTTCTTT
TRBJ2-7	NA	TRBV20-1	NA	14	CSARDAGLSYEQYF	TGCAGTGCTAGAGACGCTGGCCTCTCCTACGAGCAGTACTTC
TRBJ2-1	many	TRBV5-1	TRBD1	15	CASGMGTGAYNEQFF	TGCGCCAGCGGGATGGGGACAGGGGCGTACAATGAGCAGTTCTTC